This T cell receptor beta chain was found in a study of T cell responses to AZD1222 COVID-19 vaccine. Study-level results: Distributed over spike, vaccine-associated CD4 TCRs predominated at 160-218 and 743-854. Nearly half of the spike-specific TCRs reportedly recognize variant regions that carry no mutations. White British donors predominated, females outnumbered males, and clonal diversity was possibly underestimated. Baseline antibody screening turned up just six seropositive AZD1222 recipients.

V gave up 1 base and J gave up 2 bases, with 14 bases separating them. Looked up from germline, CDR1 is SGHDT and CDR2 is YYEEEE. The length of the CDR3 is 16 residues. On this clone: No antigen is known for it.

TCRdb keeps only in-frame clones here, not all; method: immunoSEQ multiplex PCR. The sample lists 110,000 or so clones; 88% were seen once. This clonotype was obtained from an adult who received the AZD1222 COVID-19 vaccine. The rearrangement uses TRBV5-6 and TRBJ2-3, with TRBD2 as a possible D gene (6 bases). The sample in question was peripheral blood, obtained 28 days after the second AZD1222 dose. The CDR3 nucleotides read TGTGCCAGCAGCTTGATGAGGGACTTCTACACAGATACGCAGTATTTT. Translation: CASSLMRDFYTDTQYF. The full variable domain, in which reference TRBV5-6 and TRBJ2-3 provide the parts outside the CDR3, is DAGVTQSPTHLIKTRGQQVTLRCSPKSGHDTVSWYQQALGQGPQFIFQYYEEEERQRGNFPDRFSGHQFPNYSSELNVNALLLGDSALYLCASSLMRDFYTDTQYFGPGTRLTVL.